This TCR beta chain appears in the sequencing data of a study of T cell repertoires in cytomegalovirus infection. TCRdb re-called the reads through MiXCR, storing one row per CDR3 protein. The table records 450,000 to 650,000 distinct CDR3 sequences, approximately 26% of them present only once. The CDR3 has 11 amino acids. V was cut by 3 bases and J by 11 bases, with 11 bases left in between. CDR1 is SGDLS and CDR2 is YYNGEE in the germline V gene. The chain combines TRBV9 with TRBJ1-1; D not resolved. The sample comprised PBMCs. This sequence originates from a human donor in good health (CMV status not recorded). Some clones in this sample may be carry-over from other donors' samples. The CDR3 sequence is CASSGWNGAFF. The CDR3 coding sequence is TGTGCCAGCAGCGGATGGAACGGGGCTTTCTTT.